This T cell receptor beta chain was sequenced for a study of blood T cell repertoires in COVID-19. Study background: Both acute and convalescent COVID-19 samples were obtained from the United States, Italy and Spain. Sample material is recorded as cDNA or gDNA derived from T cells, B-cell-depleted T cells, or PBMCs.

V lost 2 bases to trimming and J lost 4 bases, with 8 bases between them. This CDR3 has 13 amino acids. Germline assignment: CDR1 MNHEY and CDR2 SMNVEV (reference sequence). Per the original methods: Amplification of reference gene primers provided the estimated nucleated cell counts. The protocol was immunoSEQ multiplex PCR, while the TCRdb copy is restricted to in-frame clones and leaves out a portion. V, J and clone size are those of that table, while D and trimming were read from the DNA. The sample comprises 100,000 or so clones, 88% of which are singletons, and about 6.5% rests with the top ten.

The chain carries TRBV27 and TRBJ1-2; D is possibly TRBD1 (5 bases). This receptor was identified in a woman aged 55-69 years with acute or convalescent COVID-19. Specimen: peripheral blood. DNA for the CDR3: TGTGCCAGCAGTTTACAGGGAACCTATGGCTACACCTTC. As protein: CASSLQGTYGYTF.